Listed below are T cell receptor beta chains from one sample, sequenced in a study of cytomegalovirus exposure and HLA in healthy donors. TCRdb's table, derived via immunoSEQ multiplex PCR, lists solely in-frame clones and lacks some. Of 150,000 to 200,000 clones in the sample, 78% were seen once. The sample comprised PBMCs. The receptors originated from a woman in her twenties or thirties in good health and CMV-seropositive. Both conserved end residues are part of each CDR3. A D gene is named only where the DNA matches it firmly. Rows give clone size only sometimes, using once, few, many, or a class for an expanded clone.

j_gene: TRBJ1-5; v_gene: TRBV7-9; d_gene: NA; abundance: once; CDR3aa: CASSFSGAGQPQHF; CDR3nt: TGTGCCAGCAGCTTTTCAGGGGCTGGGCAGCCCCAGCATTTT
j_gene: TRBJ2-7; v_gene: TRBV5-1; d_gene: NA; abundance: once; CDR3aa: CASSLTTGPYEQYF; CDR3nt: TGCGCCAGCAGCTTAACGACAGGACCATACGAGCAGTACTTC
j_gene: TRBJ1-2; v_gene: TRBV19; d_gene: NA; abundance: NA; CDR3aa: CASSIEVRRDGYTF; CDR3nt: TGTGCCAGTAGTATAGAGGTCCGCCGGGATGGCTACACCTTC
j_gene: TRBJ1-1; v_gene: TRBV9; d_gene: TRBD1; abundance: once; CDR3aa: CASSPRDRVTEAFF; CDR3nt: TGTGCCAGCAGCCCTCGGGACAGGGTGACTGAAGCTTTCTTT
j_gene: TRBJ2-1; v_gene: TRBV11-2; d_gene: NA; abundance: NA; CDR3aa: CASSLAVAGVSYNEQFF; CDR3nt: TGTGCCAGCAGCTTAGCGGTTGCAGGGGTATCATACAATGAGCAGTTCTTC
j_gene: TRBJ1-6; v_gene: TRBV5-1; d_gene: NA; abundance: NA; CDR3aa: CASSFGGPNSPLHF; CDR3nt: TGCGCCAGCAGCTTCGGGGGTCCTAATTCACCCCTCCACTTT
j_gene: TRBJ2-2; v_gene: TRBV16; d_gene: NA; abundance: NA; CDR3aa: CASSHKEGRDTGELFF; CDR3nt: TGTGCCAGCAGCCACAAGGAGGGGCGCGACACCGGGGAGCTGTTTTTT
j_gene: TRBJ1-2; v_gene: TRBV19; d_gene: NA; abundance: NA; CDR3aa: CASSITPHGYTF; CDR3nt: TGTGCCAGTAGTATAACTCCGCATGGCTACACCTTC
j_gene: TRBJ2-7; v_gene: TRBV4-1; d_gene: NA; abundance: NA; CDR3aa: CASSQVQGNYEQYF; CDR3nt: TGCGCCAGCAGCCAAGTCCAGGGTAACTACGAGCAGTACTTC
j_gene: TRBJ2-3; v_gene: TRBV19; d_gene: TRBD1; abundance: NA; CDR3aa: CASSILTGVDTQYF; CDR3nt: TGTGCCAGTAGTATCCTTACAGGGGTAGATACGCAGTATTTT
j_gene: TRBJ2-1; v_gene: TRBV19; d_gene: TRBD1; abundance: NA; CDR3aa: CASSPGGHNEQFF; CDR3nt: TGTGCCAGTAGCCCAGGGGGCCACAATGAGCAGTTCTTC
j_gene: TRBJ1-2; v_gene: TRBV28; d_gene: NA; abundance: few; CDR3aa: CASSLRTRYGYTF; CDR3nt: TGTGCCAGCAGTTTAAGGACACGCTATGGCTACACCTTC
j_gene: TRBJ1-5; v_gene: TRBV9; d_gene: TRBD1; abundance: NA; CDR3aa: CASSVVAQRGGSNQPQHF; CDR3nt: TGTGCCAGCAGCGTAGTCGCTCAGAGAGGGGGCAGCAATCAGCCCCAGCATTTT
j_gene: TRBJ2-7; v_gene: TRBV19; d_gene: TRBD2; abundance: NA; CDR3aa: CASSTRGLAGDEQYF; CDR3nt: TGTGCCAGTAGTACCCGAGGACTAGCAGGAGACGAGCAGTACTTC
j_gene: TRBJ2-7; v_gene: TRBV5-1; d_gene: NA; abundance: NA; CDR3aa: CASSLDTGSYEQYF; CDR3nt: TGCGCCAGCAGCTTGGATACAGGCTCCTACGAGCAGTACTTC